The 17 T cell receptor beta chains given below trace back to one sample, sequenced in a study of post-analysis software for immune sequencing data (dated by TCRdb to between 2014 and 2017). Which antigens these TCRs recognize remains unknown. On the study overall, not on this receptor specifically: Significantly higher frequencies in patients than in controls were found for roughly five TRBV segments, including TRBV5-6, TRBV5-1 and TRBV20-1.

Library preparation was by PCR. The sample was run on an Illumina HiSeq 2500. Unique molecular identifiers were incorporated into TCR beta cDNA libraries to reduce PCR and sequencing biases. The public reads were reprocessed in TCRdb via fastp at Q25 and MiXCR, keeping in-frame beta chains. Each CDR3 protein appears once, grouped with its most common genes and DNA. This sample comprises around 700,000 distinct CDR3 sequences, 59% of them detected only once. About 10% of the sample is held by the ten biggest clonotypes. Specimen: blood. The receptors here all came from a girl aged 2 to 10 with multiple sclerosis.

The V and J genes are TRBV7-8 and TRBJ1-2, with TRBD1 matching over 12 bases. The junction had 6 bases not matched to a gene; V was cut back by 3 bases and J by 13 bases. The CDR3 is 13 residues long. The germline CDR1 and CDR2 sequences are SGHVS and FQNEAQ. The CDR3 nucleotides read TGTGCCAGCAGCTTGGCGGGACAGGGGGCCTGCACCTTC. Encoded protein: CASSLAGQGACTF.

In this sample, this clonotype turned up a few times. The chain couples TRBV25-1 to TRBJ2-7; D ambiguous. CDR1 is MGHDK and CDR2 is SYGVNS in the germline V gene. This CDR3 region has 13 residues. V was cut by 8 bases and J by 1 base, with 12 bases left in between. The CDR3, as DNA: TGTGCCAGCGCCCCCTTACCATCCTACGAGCAGTACTTC. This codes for CASAPLPSYEQYF.

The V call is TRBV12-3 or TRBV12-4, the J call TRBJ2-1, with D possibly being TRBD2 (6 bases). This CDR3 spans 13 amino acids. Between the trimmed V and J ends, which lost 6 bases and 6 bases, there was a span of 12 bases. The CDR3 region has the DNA TGTGCCAGCAGCCACGGGGGTCCCAATGAGCAGTTCTTC. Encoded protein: CASSHGGPNEQFF.

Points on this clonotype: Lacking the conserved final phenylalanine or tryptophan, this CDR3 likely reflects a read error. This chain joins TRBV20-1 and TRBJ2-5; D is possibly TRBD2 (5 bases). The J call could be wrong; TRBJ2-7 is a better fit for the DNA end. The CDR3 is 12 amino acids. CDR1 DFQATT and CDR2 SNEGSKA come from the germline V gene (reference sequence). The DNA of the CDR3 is TGCAGTGCTAACCCGGGAAACTACGAGCAGTACTGC. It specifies CSANPGNYEQYC.

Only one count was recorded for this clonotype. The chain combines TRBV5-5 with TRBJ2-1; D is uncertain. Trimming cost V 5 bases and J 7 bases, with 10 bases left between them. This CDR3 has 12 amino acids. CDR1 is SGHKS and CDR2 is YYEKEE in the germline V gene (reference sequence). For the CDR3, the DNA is TGTGCCAGCAGTCCCCAGGTGAATGAGCAGTTCTTC. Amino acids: CASSPQVNEQFF.

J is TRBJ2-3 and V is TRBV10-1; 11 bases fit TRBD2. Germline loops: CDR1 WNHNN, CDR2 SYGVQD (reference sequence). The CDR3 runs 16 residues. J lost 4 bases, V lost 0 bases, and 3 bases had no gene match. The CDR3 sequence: CASSESTSGNSDTQYF. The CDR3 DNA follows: TGCGCCAGCAGTGAGTCGACTAGCGGGAACTCAGATACGCAGTATTTT.

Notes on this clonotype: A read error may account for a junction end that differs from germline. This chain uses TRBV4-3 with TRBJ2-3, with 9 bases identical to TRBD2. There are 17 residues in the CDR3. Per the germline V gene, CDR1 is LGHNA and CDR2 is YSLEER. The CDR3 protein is CAGSQRNLRGGADTQYF. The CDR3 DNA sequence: TGCGCCGGCAGCCAAAGGAATCTGCGGGGGGGAGCAGATACGCAGTATTTT.

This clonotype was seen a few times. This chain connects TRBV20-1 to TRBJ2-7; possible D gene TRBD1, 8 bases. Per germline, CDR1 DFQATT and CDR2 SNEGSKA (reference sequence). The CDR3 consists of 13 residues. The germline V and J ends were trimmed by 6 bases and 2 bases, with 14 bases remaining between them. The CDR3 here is CSATGGGTYEQYF. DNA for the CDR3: TGCAGTGCCACAGGGGGGGGAACCTACGAGCAGTACTTC.

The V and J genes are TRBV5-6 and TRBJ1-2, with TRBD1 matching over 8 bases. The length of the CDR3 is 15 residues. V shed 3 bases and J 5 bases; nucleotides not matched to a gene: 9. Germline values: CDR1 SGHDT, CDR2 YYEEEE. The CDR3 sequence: CASSWVDREGYGYTF. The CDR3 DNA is TGTGCCAGCAGCTGGGTGGACAGGGAGGGGTATGGCTACACCTTC. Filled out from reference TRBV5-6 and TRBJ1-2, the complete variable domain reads DAGVTQSPTHLIKTRGQQVTLRCSPKSGHDTVSWYQQALGQGPQFIFQYYEEEERQRGNFPDRFSGHQFPNYSSELNVNALLLGDSALYLCASSWVDREGYGYTFGSGTRLTVV.

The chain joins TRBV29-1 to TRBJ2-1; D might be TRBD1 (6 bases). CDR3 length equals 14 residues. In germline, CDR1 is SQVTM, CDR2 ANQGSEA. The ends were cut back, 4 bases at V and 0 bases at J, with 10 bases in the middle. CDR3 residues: CSVAAQGSYNEQFF. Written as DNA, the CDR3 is TGCAGCGTTGCAGCACAGGGCTCCTACAATGAGCAGTTCTTC.

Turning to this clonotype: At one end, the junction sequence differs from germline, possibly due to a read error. In nucleotides, the CDR3 is TGTGCCGGCAGTGGGGACACCTACGAGCAGTACTTC. Residues: CAGSGDTYEQYF. The chain recombines TRBV25-1 with TRBJ2-7, with TRBD1 as a possible D gene (6 bases). The CDR3 covers 12 residues. Germline CDR1 is MGHDK and CDR2 is SYGVNS.

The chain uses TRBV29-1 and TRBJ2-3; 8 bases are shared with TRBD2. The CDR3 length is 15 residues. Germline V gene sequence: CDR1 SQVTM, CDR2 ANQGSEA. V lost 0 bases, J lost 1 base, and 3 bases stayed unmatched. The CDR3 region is CSVEEVSGGTDTQYF. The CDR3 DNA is TGCAGCGTTGAAGAGGTTAGCGGGGGCACAGATACGCAGTATTTT.

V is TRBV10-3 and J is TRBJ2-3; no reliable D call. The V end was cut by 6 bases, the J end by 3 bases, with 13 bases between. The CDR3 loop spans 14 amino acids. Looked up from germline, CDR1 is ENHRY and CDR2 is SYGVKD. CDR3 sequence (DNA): TGTGCCATCAGCCCTTCGAAGATGACAGATACGCAGTATTTT. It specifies CAISPSKMTDTQYF.

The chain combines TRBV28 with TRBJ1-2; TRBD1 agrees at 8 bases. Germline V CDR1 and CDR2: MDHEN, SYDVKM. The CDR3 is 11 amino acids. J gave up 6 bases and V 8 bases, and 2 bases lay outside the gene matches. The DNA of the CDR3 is TGTGCCAGCGGGACAGGAGATGGCTACACCTTC. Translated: CASGTGDGYTF.

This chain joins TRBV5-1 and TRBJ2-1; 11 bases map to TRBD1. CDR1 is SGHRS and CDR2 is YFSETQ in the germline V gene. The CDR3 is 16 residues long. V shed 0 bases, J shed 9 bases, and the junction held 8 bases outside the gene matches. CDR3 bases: TGCGCCAGCAGCTTGGCCTTTCTGGACAGGGGGCTTGAGCAGTTCTTC. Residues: CASSLAFLDRGLEQFF.

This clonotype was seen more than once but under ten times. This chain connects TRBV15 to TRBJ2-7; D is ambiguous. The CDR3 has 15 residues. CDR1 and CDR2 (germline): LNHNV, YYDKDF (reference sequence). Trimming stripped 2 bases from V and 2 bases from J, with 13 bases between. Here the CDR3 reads CATSRRMEGPYEQYF. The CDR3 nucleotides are TGTGCCACCAGCAGAAGGATGGAAGGACCCTACGAGCAGTACTTC.

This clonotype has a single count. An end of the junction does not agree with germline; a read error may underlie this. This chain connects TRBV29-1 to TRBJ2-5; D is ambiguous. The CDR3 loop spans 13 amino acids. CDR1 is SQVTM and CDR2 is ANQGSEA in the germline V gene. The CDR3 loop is CSVAGTSQETQYF. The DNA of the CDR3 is TGCAGCGTTGCTGGCACCAGCCAAGAGACCCAGTACTTT.